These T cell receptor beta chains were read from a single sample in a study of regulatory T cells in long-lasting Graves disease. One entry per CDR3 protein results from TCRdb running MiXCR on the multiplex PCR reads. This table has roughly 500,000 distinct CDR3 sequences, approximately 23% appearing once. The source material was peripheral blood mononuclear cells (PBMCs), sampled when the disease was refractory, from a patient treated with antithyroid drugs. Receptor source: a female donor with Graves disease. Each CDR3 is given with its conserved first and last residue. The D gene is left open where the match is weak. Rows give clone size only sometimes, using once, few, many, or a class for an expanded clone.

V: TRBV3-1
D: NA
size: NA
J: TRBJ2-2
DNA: TGTGCCAGCAGCCGCAGACAGGCGACGACCGGGGAGCTGTTTTTT
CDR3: CASSRRQATTGELFF

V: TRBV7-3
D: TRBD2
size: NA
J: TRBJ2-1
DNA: TGTGCCAGCAGCTCGATAGCGGGATCCTACAATGAGCAGTTCTTC
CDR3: CASSSIAGSYNEQFF

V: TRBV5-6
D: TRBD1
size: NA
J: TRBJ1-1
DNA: TGTGCCAGCAGCTCTCAGCGTCGACAGGGGAGGACTGAAGCTTTCTTT
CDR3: CASSSQRRQGRTEAFF

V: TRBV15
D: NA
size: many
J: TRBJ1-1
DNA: TGTGCCACCAGCAGAGATAAATCCCACACTGAAGCTTTCTTT
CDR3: CATSRDKSHTEAFF

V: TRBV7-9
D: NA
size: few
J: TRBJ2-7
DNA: TGTGCCAGCAGCCGAGCCCTTCGCTCCGAGCAGTACTTC
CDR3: CASSRALRSEQYF

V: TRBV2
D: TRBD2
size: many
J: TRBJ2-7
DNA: TGTGCCAGCTCGGGACTAGCTACAGTTGGGGGCTACGAGCAGTACTTC
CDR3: CASSGLATVGGYEQYF

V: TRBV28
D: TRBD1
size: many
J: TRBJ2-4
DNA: TGTGCCAGCAGTTTAAGGGACAGGGTTGGGGTAAAGTCCAAAAACATTCAGTACTTC
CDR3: CASSLRDRVGVKSKNIQYF

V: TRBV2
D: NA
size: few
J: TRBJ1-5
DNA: TGTGCCAGCAGTGAAAGAGGCGGGCAGCCCCAGCATTTT
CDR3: CASSERGGQPQHF

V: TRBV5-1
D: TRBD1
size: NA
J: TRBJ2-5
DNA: TGCGCCAGCAGCTTGGTAGGGGACAGGGGCCAAGAGACCCAGTACTTC
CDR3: CASSLVGDRGQETQYF

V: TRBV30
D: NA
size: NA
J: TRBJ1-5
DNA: TGTGCCTGGAGTGTACTAGAAGGGAATCAGCCCCAGCATTTT
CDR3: CAWSVLEGNQPQHF

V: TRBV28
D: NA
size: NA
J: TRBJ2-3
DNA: TGTGCCAGCAGAGTGGGTAGCCCAGATACGCAGTATTTT
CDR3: CASRVGSPDTQYF

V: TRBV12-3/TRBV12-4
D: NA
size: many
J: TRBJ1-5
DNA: TGTGCCAGCAGTTTCGGGGGGGCTAATCAGCCCCAGCATTTT
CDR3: CASSFGGANQPQHF

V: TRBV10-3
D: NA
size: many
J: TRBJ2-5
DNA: TGTGCCATCAGTGAGTCATCCGGGACCCACGGGGAGACCCAGTACTTC
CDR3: CAISESSGTHGETQYF

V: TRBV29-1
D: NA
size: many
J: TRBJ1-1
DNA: TGCAGCGTTGGAGAAGTAGGGGACACTGAAGCTTTCTTT
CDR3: CSVGEVGDTEAFF

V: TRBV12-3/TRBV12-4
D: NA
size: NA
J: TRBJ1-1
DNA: TGTGCCAGCAGTTTAGGGATGTCGGGCACTGAAGCTTTCTTT
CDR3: CASSLGMSGTEAFF

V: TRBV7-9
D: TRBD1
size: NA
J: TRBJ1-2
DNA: TGTGCCAGCAGCTCCGGGACAGGCCCTGCCTATGGCTACACCTTC
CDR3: CASSSGTGPAYGYTF

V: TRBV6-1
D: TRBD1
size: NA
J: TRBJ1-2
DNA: TGTGCCAGCAGTGCGACAGGGGAATATGGCTACACCTTC
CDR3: CASSATGEYGYTF

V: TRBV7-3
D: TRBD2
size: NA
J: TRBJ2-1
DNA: TGTGCCAGCAGCCTAGGACTAGCGGGGGGTTACAATGAGCAGTTCTTC
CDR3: CASSLGLAGGYNEQFF

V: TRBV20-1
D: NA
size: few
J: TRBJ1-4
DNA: TGCAGTGCTAGAATGGGAGTTGCAACTAATGAAAAACTGTTTTTT
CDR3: CSARMGVATNEKLFF

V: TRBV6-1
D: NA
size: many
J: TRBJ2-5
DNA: TGTGCCAGCACCCCACCGGGGGGCGGGGAGACCCAGTACTTC
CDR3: CASTPPGGGETQYF

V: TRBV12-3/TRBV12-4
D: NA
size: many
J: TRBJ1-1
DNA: TGTGCCAGCAGTCCATGGAGGGACATCACTGAAGCTTTCTTT
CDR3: CASSPWRDITEAFF

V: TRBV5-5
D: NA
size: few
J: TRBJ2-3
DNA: TGTGCCAGCAGCTTGGAGGGGGGGGAGGGCACAGATACGCAGTATTTT
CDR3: CASSLEGGEGTDTQYF

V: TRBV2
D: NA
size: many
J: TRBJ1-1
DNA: TGTGCCAGCAGAGAGGGGATGAACACTGAAGCTTTCTTT
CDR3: CASREGMNTEAFF

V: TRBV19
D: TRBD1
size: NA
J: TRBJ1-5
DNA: TGTGCCAGTAGTGCCCAGGGGGAAGGCAATCAGCCCCAGCATTTT
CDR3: CASSAQGEGNQPQHF

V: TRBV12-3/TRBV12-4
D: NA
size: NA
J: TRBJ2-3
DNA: TGTGCCAGCAGCCCCGCAGGGGCCTATGGAGATACGCAGTATTTT
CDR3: CASSPAGAYGDTQYF

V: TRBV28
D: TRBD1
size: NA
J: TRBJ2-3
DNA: TGTGCCAGCAGTTTGCAGGAGACAGGGGCTTCAGATACGCAGTATTTT
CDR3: CASSLQETGASDTQYF

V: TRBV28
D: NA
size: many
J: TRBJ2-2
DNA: TGTGCCAGCAGGGACGGCAAGAACACCGGGGAGCTGTTTTTT
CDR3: CASRDGKNTGELFF

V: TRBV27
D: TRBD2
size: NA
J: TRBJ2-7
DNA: TGTGCCAGCAGTCCGACTAGCGTTTCCTACGAGCAGTACTTC
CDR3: CASSPTSVSYEQYF

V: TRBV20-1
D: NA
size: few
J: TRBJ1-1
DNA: TGCAGTGCGAGAATACCGGGCCCCCAGAAGGCTGAAGCTTTCTTT
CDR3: CSARIPGPQKAEAFF

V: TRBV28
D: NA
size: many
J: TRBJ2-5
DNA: TGTGCCAGCAGCGACAGACGCCGGGAGACCCAGTACTTC
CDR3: CASSDRRRETQYF

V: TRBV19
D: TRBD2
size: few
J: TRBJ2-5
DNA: TGTGCCAGTAGTCTCCAAGCGGGAGGTGGAGAGACCCAGTACTTC
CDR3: CASSLQAGGGETQYF

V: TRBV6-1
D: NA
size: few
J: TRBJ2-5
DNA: TGTGCCAGCAGTGGAGGGTGGGGCCGGGGGACCCAGTACTTC
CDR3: CASSGGWGRGTQYF

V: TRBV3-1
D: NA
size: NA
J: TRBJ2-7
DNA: TGTGCCAGCAGCCAAGGTCTGGACAGCCCCTACGAGCAGTACTTC
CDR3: CASSQGLDSPYEQYF

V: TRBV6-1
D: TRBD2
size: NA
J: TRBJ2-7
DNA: TGTGCCAGCAGACGAGCGGGGATCTCCTACGAGCAGTACTTC
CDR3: CASRRAGISYEQYF

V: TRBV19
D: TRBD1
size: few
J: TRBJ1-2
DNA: TGTGCCAGCCAGGGGGGCTATGGCTACACCTTC
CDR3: CASQGGYGYTF